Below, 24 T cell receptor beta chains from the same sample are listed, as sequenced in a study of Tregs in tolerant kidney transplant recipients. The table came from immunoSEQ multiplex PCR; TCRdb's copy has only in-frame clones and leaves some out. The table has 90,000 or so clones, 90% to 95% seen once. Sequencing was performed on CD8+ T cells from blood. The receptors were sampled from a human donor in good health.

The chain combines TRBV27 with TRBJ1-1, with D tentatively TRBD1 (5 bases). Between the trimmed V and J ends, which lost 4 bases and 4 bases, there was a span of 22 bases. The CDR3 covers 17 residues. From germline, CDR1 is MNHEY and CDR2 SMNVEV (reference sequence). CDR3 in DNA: TGTGCCAGCAGTTCGCTTCCCGGGACCAAGAGCGGCACTGAAGCTTTCTTT. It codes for CASSSLPGTKSGTEAFF.

The CDR3 sequence is CATWTGASNQPQHF. The CDR3 bases are TGTGCCACCTGGACAGGGGCCTCCAATCAGCCCCAGCATTTT. The chain links TRBV10-3 to TRBJ1-5; TRBD1 aligns across 9 bases. The CDR3 length is 14 residues. CDR1 is ENHRY, CDR2 SYGVKD, per germline. The ends lost 10 bases at V and 3 bases at J; junction bases unmatched: 7.

Here the CDR3 reads CASSSQETQYF. The CDR3 DNA reads as TGTGCCAGCAGCTCACAAGAGACCCAGTACTTC. The chain employs TRBV11-2 and TRBJ2-5; no clear D gene. The germline gives CDR1 SGHAT, CDR2 FQNNGV. Trimming pared 4 bases from V and 2 bases from J, leaving 2 bases between. CDR3 length equals 11 residues.

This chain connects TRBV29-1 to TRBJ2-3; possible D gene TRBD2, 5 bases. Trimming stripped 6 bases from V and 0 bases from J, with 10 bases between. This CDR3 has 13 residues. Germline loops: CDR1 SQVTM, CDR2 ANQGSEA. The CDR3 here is CSVRTGSTDTQYF. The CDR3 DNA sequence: TGCAGCGTCCGGACGGGGAGCACAGATACGCAGTATTTT.

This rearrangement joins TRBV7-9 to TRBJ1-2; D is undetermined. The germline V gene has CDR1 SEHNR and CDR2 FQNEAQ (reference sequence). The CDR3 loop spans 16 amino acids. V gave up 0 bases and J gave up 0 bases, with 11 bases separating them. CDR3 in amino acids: CASSLALEEANYGYTF. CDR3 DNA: TGTGCCAGCAGCTTAGCGCTAGAGGAGGCTAACTATGGCTACACCTTC.

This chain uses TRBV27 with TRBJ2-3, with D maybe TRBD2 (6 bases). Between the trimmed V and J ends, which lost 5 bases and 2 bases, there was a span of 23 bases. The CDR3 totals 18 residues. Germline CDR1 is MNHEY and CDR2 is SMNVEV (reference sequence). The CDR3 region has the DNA TGTGCCAGCAGTCCGCTTATTGTGGAGGGAGGTGACACAGATACGCAGTATTTT. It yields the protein CASSPLIVEGGDTDTQYF.

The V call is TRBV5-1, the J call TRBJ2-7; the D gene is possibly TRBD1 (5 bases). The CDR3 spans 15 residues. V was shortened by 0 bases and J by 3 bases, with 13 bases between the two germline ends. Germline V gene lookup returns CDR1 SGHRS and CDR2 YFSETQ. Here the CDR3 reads CASSLAGSGLYEQYF. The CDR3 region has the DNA TGCGCCAGCAGCTTGGCCGGTTCAGGGCTCTACGAGCAGTACTTC.

The chain's CDR3 is CASSEEGGGNSPLHF. In DNA form, the CDR3 reads TGTGCCAGCAGTGAAGAAGGCGGGGGTAATTCACCCCTCCACTTT. The chain uses TRBV6-1 and TRBJ1-6, with D possibly TRBD1 on 5 matching bases. CDR3 length: 15 amino acids. CDR1 and CDR2 from the germline V gene are MNHNS and SASEGT. V dropped 1 base and J dropped 6 bases, with 10 bases sitting between them.

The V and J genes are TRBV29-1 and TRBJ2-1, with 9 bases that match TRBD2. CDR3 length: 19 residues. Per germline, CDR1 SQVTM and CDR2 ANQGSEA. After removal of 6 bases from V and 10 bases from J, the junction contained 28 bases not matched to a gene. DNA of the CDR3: TGCAGCGTCATCGCCGGGACACCCTACACAAGGGCGGGGGGGAGCGAGCAGTTCTTC. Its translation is CSVIAGTPYTRAGGSEQFF.

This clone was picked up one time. CDR3 sequence (DNA): TGTGCCAGCAGCCCAACCCGGACAGGAACCTACGAGCAGTACTTC. Amino acid sequence: CASSPTRTGTYEQYF. This sequence joins TRBV9 and TRBJ2-7; TRBD1 aligns across 7 bases. Germline V gene lookup returns CDR1 SGDLS and CDR2 YYNGEE. The CDR3 consists of 15 residues. After removal of 4 bases from V and 2 bases from J, the junction contained 9 bases not matched to a gene. The full variable domain, its missing parts supplied by reference TRBV9 and TRBJ2-7, is DSGVTQTPKHLITATGQRVTLRCSPRSGDLSVYWYQQSLDQGLQFLIQYYNGEERAKGNILERFSAQQFPDLHSELNLSSLELGDSALYFCASSPTRTGTYEQYFGPGTRLTVT.

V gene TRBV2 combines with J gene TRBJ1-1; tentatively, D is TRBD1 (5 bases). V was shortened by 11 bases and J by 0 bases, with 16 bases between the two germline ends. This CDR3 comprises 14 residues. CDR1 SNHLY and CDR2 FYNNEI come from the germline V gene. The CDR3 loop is CALSGGNLNTEAFF. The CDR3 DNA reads TGTGCCTTATCGGGGGGAAATCTGAACACTGAAGCTTTCTTT.

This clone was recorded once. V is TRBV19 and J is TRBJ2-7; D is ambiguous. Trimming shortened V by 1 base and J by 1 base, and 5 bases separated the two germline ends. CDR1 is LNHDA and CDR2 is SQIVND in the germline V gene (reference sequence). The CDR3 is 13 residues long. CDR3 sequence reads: CASSIVGSYEQYF. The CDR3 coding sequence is TGTGCCAGTAGTATAGTCGGGTCCTACGAGCAGTACTTC.

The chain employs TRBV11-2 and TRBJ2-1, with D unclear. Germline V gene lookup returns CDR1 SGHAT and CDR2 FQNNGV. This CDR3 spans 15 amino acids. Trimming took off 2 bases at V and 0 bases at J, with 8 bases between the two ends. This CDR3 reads CASSLWETSYNEQFF. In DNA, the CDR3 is TGTGCCAGCAGCTTATGGGAAACCTCCTACAATGAGCAGTTCTTC.

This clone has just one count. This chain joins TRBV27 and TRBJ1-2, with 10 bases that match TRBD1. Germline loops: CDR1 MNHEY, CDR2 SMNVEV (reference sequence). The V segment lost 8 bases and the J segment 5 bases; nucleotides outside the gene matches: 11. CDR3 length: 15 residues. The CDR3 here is CASGETGTGEYGYTF. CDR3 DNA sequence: TGTGCCAGCGGGGAGACCGGGACAGGGGAATATGGCTACACCTTC.

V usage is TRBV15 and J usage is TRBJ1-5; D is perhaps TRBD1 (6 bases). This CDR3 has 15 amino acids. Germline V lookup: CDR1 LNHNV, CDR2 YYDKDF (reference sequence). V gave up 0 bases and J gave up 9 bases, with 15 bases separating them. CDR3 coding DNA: TGTGCCACCAGCAGAGATTCAGGGGAAGTTCGGCCCCAGCATTTT. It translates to CATSRDSGEVRPQHF.

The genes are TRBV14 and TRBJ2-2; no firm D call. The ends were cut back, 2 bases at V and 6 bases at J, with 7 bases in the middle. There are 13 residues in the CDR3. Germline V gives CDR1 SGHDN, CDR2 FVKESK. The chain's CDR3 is CASSQIYSGELFF. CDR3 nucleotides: TGTGCCAGCAGCCAAATTTACTCCGGGGAGCTGTTTTTT.

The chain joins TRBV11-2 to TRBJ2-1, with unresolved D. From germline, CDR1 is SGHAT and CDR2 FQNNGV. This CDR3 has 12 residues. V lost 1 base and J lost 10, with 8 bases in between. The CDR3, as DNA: TGTGCCAGCAGCTTAGTTGCGAGCGAGCAGTTCTTC. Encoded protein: CASSLVASEQFF.

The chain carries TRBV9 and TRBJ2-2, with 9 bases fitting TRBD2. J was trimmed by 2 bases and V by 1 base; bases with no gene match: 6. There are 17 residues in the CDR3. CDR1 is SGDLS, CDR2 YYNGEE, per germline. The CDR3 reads CASSVPLAGANTGELFF. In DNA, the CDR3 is TGTGCCAGCAGCGTACCACTAGCGGGTGCCAACACCGGGGAGCTGTTTTTT.

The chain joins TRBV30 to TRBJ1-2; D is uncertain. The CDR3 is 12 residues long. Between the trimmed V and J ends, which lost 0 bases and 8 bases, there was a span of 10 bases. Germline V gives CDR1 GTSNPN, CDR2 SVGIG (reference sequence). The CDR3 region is CAWSVRPDGYTF. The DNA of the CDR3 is TGTGCCTGGAGTGTAAGGCCGGACGGCTACACCTTC.

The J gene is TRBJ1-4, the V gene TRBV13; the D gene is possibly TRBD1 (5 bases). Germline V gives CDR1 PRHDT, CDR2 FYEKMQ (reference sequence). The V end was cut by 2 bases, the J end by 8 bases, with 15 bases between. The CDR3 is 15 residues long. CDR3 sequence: CASSLNGAAMEKLFF. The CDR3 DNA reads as TGTGCCAGCAGCTTAAATGGGGCGGCGATGGAAAAACTGTTTTTT.

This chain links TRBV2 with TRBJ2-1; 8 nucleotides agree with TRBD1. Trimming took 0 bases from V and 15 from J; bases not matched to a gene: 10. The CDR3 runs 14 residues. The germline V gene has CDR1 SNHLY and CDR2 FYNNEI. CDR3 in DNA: TGTGCCAGCAGTGAAGCTAATGGACAGGGACCCACGTTCTTC. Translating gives CASSEANGQGPTFF.

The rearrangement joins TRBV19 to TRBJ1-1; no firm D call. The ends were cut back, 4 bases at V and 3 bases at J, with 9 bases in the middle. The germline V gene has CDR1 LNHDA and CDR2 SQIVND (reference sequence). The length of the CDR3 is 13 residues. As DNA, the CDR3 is TGTGCCAGTAGTAAGGTGGCCCACACTGAAGCTTTCTTT. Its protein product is CASSKVAHTEAFF. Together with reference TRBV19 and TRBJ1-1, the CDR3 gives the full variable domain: DGGITQSPKYLFRKEGQNVTLSCEQNLNHDAMYWYRQDPGQGLRLIYYSQIVNDFQKGDIAEGYSVSREKKESFPLTVTSAQKNPTAFYLCASSKVAHTEAFFGQGTRLTVV.

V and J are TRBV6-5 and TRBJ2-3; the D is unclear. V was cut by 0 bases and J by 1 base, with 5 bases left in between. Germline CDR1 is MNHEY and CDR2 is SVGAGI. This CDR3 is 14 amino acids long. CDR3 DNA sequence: TGTGCCAGCAGTTACTCGGTGGGCACAGATACGCAGTATTTT. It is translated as CASSYSVGTDTQYF.

CDR3 DNA sequence: TGTGCCAGCAGCTTAGATGGGGGCATCTCCTACGAGCAGTACTTC. Its protein is CASSLDGGISYEQYF. The chain couples TRBV13 to TRBJ2-7, with a weak D call TRBD1 (6 bases). In germline, CDR1 is PRHDT, CDR2 FYEKMQ (reference sequence). The CDR3 loop spans 15 amino acids. V was pared by 1 base and J by 0 bases, with 10 bases between.